This T cell receptor beta chain was captured in a study of CD8 T cells in Susac syndrome. Whole-study results and caveats: There was no clonal expansion in the CD4+ T cell repertoires of Susac syndrome.

With random hexamers, reverse transcription was performed on roughly 0.5 to 1 ug of RNA. TCRdb reanalysed the immunoSEQ multiplex PCR reads using MiXCR and keeps one entry per CDR3 protein. The table has some 200,000 distinct CDR3 sequences, more than 90% seen once. As to this clonotype: Antigen unknown.

Specimen: CD4+ T cells from PBMCs. The origin of this receptor is a human donor with Susac syndrome.

The CDR3 loop is CASSPDRETQPQHF. In nucleotides, the CDR3 is TGTGCCAGCTCACCCGACAGGGAAACTCAGCCCCAGCATTTT. This chain connects TRBV18 to TRBJ1-5; 7 bases match TRBD1. J was trimmed by 6 bases and V by 3 bases; bases with no gene match: 5. The CDR3 is 14 amino acids. Germline CDR1 is KGHSH and CDR2 is LQKENI. The full variable domain, completed using reference TRBV18 and TRBJ1-5, is NAGVMQNPRHLVRRRGQEARLRCSPMKGHSHVYWYRQLPEEGLKFMVYLQKENIIDESGMPKERFSAEFPKEGPSILRIQQVVRGDSAAYFCASSPDRETQPQHFGDGTRLSIL.